What follows describes a single TCR beta chain. This specimen comes from a study of blood T cell repertoires in COVID-19. Study-wide background: From T cells, B-cell-depleted T cells, or PBMCs came the material, which was cDNA or gDNA.

Authors' methods: Reference gene primer amplification gave nucleated cell count estimates. The repertoire was sequenced with immunoSEQ multiplex PCR; TCRdb's copy has only in-frame clones and lacks some. V and J calls and clone size are as listed in that table; D and trimming were resolved from the DNA. The data hold over 250,000 clones, with 90% to 95% observed a single time. CDR3 length equals 15 residues. Germline assignment: CDR1 SGHTA and CDR2 FQGTGA. V dropped 5 bases and J dropped 7; count of bases not matched to a gene: 11. The sequence derives from a woman in her thirties with COVID-19, enrolled during active disease. Sequenced: peripheral blood. The genes are TRBV7-3 and TRBJ2-1; TRBD1 matches at 7 bases. The CDR3 DNA reads as TGTGCCAGCAGCCCGCACGGACAGGCTGGAAATGAGCAGTTCTTC. This translates into CASSPHGQAGNEQFF.